This record concerns one TCR beta chain sequence. The data derive from a study of shared clonotypes between healthy human individuals. Libraries were prepared by immunoSEQ multiplex PCR; TCRdb keeps only in-frame clonotypes and omits some of them. This sample yields fewer than 1.8 million clones, of which approximately 98.5% are seen a single time; roughly 0.36% belongs to the top ten. CDR3 length equals 13 residues. Trimming removed 6 bases from V and 6 bases from J, with 14 bases in between. In germline, CDR1 is SQVTM, CDR2 ANQGSEA. This receptor was taken from a man under 40 in good health. Sequences were obtained from naive CD4+ T cells sorted from blood. The subset here: CD45RA+ positively selected. This chain links TRBV29-1 with TRBJ2-2; D assignment may be TRBD1 or TRBD2 (5 bases each). This CDR3 reads CSVSGPSPGELFF. For the CDR3, the DNA is TGCAGCGTCTCGGGACCCTCACCCGGGGAGCTGTTTTTT.